Presented here are 25 T cell receptor beta chains from one specimen sequenced in a study of cytomegalovirus exposure and HLA in healthy donors. Vbeta (60) and Jbeta (13) primers were used in the PCR. Data came from immunoSEQ multiplex PCR; TCRdb stores just in-frame clones and leaves some out. The sample holds around 130,000 clones, about two thirds seen once. Sequencing used PBMCs. The receptors originated from a human donor in good health.

About this clone: The same CDR3 also results from other DNA sequences found in this sample. The chain links TRBV6-1 to TRBJ2-7; 9 bases line up with TRBD1. The V segment lost 3 bases and the J segment 1 base; nucleotides outside the gene matches: 1. Germline V gene lookup returns CDR1 MNHNS and CDR2 SASEGT. The CDR3 contains 14 residues. The CDR3 bases are TGTGCCAGCAGTGAGGGGACAGGGTCCTACGAGCAGTACTTC. Translation gives CASSEGTGSYEQYF.

V gene TRBV15 combines with J gene TRBJ2-7; TRBD2 is a possible D gene (6 bases). The CDR3 consists of 17 residues. The germline V gene encodes CDR1 LNHNV and CDR2 YYDKDF (reference sequence). The V end lost 2 bases, the J end lost 6 bases, and 23 bases lay between the germline ends. The CDR3 nucleotides read TGTGCCACCAGCAGACCAACCGGGACCGCCCCCGGGGGCGAGCAGTACTTC. It encodes CATSRPTGTAPGGEQYF.

The CDR3 nucleotides read TGCGCCAGCAGCTTGAACCCAGGGGGGAACACTGAAGCTTTCTTT. Its protein product is CASSLNPGGNTEAFF. This chain joins TRBV5-1 and TRBJ1-1; TRBD1 aligns across 7 bases. The CDR3 runs to 15 residues. The ends lost 1 base at V and 1 base at J; junction bases unmatched: 4. Germline CDR1 and CDR2: SGHRS and YFSETQ. The variable domain in full, with the rest retrieved from reference TRBV5-1 and TRBJ1-1, is KAGVTQTPRYLIKTRGQQVTLSCSPISGHRSVSWYQQTPGQGLQFLFEYFSETQRNKGNFPGRFSGRQFSNSRSEMNVSTLELGDSALYLCASSLNPGGNTEAFFGQGTRLTVV.

The chain has TRBV2 and TRBJ2-3; no reliable D call. Looked up from germline, CDR1 is SNHLY and CDR2 is FYNNEI. CDR3 length equals 16 residues. The V end was cut by 4 bases, the J end by 7 bases, with 21 bases between. This chain's CDR3 is CASSGADQVSANTQYF. The CDR3 nucleotides are TGTGCCAGCAGTGGAGCTGACCAGGTTTCTGCGAATACGCAGTATTTT.

Note on this clone: An end of the junction does not agree with germline; a read error may underlie this. The V gene is TRBV7-9, the J gene TRBJ2-3; D perhaps matches TRBD2 (5 bases). The CDR3 runs 16 residues. In germline, CDR1 is SEHNR, CDR2 FQNEAQ (reference sequence). The CDR3 loop is CSSSPGPSGGTDTQYF. For the CDR3, the DNA is TGTTCCAGCAGCCCCGGACCGTCAGGAGGAACAGATACGCAGTATTTT. Full variable domain (outside the CDR3, taken from reference TRBV7-9 and TRBJ2-3): DTGVSQNPRHKITKRGQNVTFRCDPISEHNRLYWYRQTLGQGPEFLTYFQNEAQLEKSRLLSDRFSAERPKGSFSTLEIQRTEQGDSAMYLCSSSPGPSGGTDTQYFGPGTRLTVL.

The rearrangement uses TRBV5-8 and TRBJ2-1, with 9 bases that match TRBD1. This CDR3 is 15 amino acids long. Germline V gene lookup returns CDR1 SGHTS and CDR2 YDEGEE. The V and J ends lost 4 bases and 5 bases, in that order; junction bases with no gene match: 7. CDR3 nucleotides: TGTGCCAGCAGCCCGGGACAGGGATGGGACAATGAGCAGTTCTTC. It encodes CASSPGQGWDNEQFF.

The V and J genes are TRBV29-1 and TRBJ2-7; TRBD1 matches at 10 bases. Germline loops: CDR1 SQVTM, CDR2 ANQGSEA. J gave up 5 bases and V 6 bases, and 4 bases lay outside the gene matches. The CDR3 has 12 residues. The CDR3 loop reads CSVTGTGDEQYF. DNA for the CDR3: TGCAGCGTGACCGGGACAGGGGACGAGCAGTACTTC.

V usage is TRBV7-2 and J usage is TRBJ1-1; 9 bases match TRBD1. V shed 5 bases and J 1 base; nucleotides not matched to a gene: 8. CDR1 and CDR2 (germline): SGHTA, FQGNSA. The CDR3 spans 16 residues. CDR3 sequence: CASSRDRVGGNTEAFF. CDR3 DNA sequence: TGTGCCAGCAGCCGGGACAGGGTCGGTGGGAACACTGAAGCTTTCTTT.

V is TRBV4-1 and J is TRBJ2-7; the match to TRBD1 covers 10 bases. This CDR3 region has 16 residues. With V trimmed by 3 bases and J by 0 bases, 5 bases remained unmatched. The germline V gene has CDR1 MGHRA and CDR2 YSYEKL. The chain's CDR3 is CASSHRDRGGSYEQYF. The DNA for the CDR3 is TGCGCCAGCAGCCATAGGGACAGGGGTGGCTCCTACGAGCAGTACTTC.

The V call is TRBV7-8, the J call TRBJ1-1, with 7 bases lining up with TRBD1. There are 15 residues in the CDR3. The germline V gene encodes CDR1 SGHVS and CDR2 FQNEAQ. V lost 0 bases to trimming and J lost 4 bases; unmatched junction nucleotides: 5. The CDR3: CASSLARTGSTEAFF. In DNA, the CDR3 is TGTGCCAGCAGCTTAGCTCGGACAGGATCCACTGAAGCTTTCTTT.

V is TRBV30 and J is TRBJ2-1; D is unresolved. V lost 0 bases, J lost 0 bases, and 15 bases lay in between. In germline, CDR1 is GTSNPN, CDR2 SVGIG (reference sequence). The CDR3 contains 17 residues. This chain's CDR3 is CAWSVYGVKSSYNEQFF. For the CDR3, the DNA is TGTGCCTGGAGTGTATATGGAGTTAAAAGCTCCTACAATGAGCAGTTCTTC. The full variable domain, in which reference TRBV30 and TRBJ2-1 provide the parts outside the CDR3, is SQTIHQWPATLVQPVGSPLSLECTVEGTSNPNLYWYRQAAGRGLQLLFYSVGIGQISSEVPQNLSASRPQDRQFILSSKKLLLSDSGFYLCAWSVYGVKSSYNEQFFGPGTRLTVL.

J is TRBJ2-1 and V is TRBV27; the match to TRBD2 covers 9 bases. The CDR3 length is 17 residues. J lost 0 bases, V lost 2 bases, and 5 bases had no gene match. Germline loops: CDR1 MNHEY, CDR2 SMNVEV (reference sequence). DNA of the CDR3: TGTGCCAGCAGTTTAGCGGGGGGGCGGGGCTCCTACAATGAGCAGTTCTTC. Translating gives CASSLAGGRGSYNEQFF.

The chain has TRBV6-1 and TRBJ1-1; 7 bases agree with TRBD1. CDR1 and CDR2 from the germline V gene are MNHNS and SASEGT. Germline trimming cut 5 bases from V and 0 bases from J; bases unmatched to any gene: 9. The CDR3 is 16 amino acids. This chain's CDR3 is CASSKGTVPVNTEAFF. CDR3 sequence (DNA): TGTGCCAGCAGTAAAGGGACAGTACCCGTGAACACTGAAGCTTTCTTT.

This clone was seen more than once but under ten times. This chain joins TRBV10-3 and TRBJ2-1, with 10 bases that match TRBD2. The CDR3 totals 14 residues. Germline loops: CDR1 ENHRY, CDR2 SYGVKD. After removal of 10 bases from V and 5 bases from J, the junction contained 8 bases not matched to a gene. The CDR3 DNA follows: TGTGCCACTACCCACGGACTAGCGGACAATGAGCAGTTCTTC. This sequence encodes CATTHGLADNEQFF.

The chain couples TRBV4-2 to TRBJ1-2; a weak D match, TRBD1 (5 bases). CDR1 and CDR2 from the germline V gene are LGHNA and YNFKEQ. Trimming removed 0 bases at V and 7 bases at J, with 15 bases between. This CDR3 contains 15 residues. The CDR3 protein is CASSQELKGPGGYTF. The CDR3 nucleotides are TGTGCCAGCAGCCAAGAACTTAAGGGGCCCGGTGGCTACACCTTC.

The J gene is TRBJ2-3, the V gene TRBV14; 10 bases are a match to TRBD1. Germline-derived CDR1 and CDR2 are SGHDN and FVKESK. V trimming: 4 bases; J trimming: 7 bases; junction bases outside the gene matches: 8. The CDR3 runs 15 residues. The DNA for the CDR3 is TGTGCCAGCAGCCCGGACAGGGGGTCCAGGAATACGCAGTATTTT. It translates to CASSPDRGSRNTQYF. The entire variable domain, with the rest obtained from reference TRBV14 and TRBJ2-3, is as follows: EAGVTQFPSHSVIEKGQTVTLRCDPISGHDNLYWYRRVMGKEIKFLLHFVKESKQDESGMPNNRFLAERTGGTYSTLKVQPAELEDSGVYFCASSPDRGSRNTQYFGPGTRLTVL.

The CDR3 region is CASSSTLPGNTEAFF. CDR3 DNA: TGTGCCAGCAGTTCAACCCTCCCAGGAAACACTGAAGCTTTCTTT. The chain has TRBV25-1 and TRBJ1-1, with D unresolved. V lost 5 bases and J 2 bases, leaving 15 bases between the germline ends. The CDR3 length is 15 residues. From germline, CDR1 is MGHDK and CDR2 SYGVNS.

This clone was counted only a few times. V gene TRBV5-8 combines with J gene TRBJ2-7, with a possible D match to TRBD1 (6 bases). V lost 4 bases, J lost 0 bases, and 11 bases lay in between. Germline-derived CDR1 and CDR2 are SGHTS and YDEGEE. The CDR3 has 14 amino acids. This CDR3 reads CASSVGTPSYEQYF. CDR3 nucleotides: TGTGCCAGCAGCGTGGGGACACCCTCCTACGAGCAGTACTTC.

The chain recombines TRBV4-1 with TRBJ2-3; 8 bases agree with TRBD1. The CDR3 is 16 residues long. CDR1 and CDR2 (germline): MGHRA, YSYEKL. V shed 3 bases and J 2 bases; nucleotides not matched to a gene: 7. CDR3 residues: CASSQADRGNTDTQYF. The CDR3 DNA sequence: TGCGCCAGCAGCCAGGCTGACAGGGGAAACACAGATACGCAGTATTTT.

The sample holds one count of this clone. The V and J genes are TRBV5-1 and TRBJ2-1, with D maybe TRBD1 (5 bases). Trimming removed 4 bases at V and 1 base at J, with 12 bases between. The CDR3 sequence is 15 residues long. Germline V gene lookup returns CDR1 SGHRS and CDR2 YFSETQ. CDR3: CASSPGQGSYNEQFF. Written as DNA, the CDR3 is TGCGCCAGCAGCCCCGGTCAGGGTTCCTACAATGAGCAGTTCTTC. The full variable domain, in which reference TRBV5-1 and TRBJ2-1 provide the parts outside the CDR3, is KAGVTQTPRYLIKTRGQQVTLSCSPISGHRSVSWYQQTPGQGLQFLFEYFSETQRNKGNFPGRFSGRQFSNSRSEMNVSTLELGDSALYLCASSPGQGSYNEQFFGPGTRLTVL.

V is TRBV19 and J is TRBJ1-5; maybe TRBD1 (6 bases). V was cut by 5 bases and J by 4 bases, with 24 bases left in between. This CDR3 region has 18 residues. Germline CDR1 is LNHDA and CDR2 is SQIVND (reference sequence). CDR3 region: CASSAQTGRGGFNQPQHF. For the CDR3, the DNA is TGTGCCAGTAGTGCGCAGACAGGTAGGGGAGGGTTTAATCAGCCCCAGCATTTT. The full variable domain, completed using reference TRBV19 and TRBJ1-5, is DGGITQSPKYLFRKEGQNVTLSCEQNLNHDAMYWYRQDPGQGLRLIYYSQIVNDFQKGDIAEGYSVSREKKESFPLTVTSAQKNPTAFYLCASSAQTGRGGFNQPQHFGDGTRLSIL.

The V gene is TRBV7-3, the J gene TRBJ1-1; D is ambiguous. V was clipped by 1 base and J by 2 bases, with 5 bases between them. Germline CDR1 is SGHTA and CDR2 is FQGTGA. This CDR3 is built from 13 residues. The CDR3 protein is CASSLILNTEAFF. The CDR3 DNA reads as TGTGCCAGCAGCTTAATCTTAAACACTGAAGCTTTCTTT.

The chain is built from TRBV10-3 and TRBJ1-2, with 9 bases aligning to TRBD1. CDR3 length equals 14 residues. CDR1 is ENHRY, CDR2 SYGVKD, per germline. J gave up 8 bases and V 3 bases, and 7 bases lay outside the gene matches. CDR3 amino acids: CAISEAGQGRGYTF. As DNA, the CDR3 is TGTGCCATCAGTGAAGCGGGACAGGGAAGAGGCTACACCTTC.

This chain links TRBV7-2 with TRBJ2-7; 7 bases are shared with TRBD1. There are 14 residues in the CDR3. The V gene end was trimmed by 4 bases and the J gene end by 2 bases; junction bases not matched to a gene: 5. Germline values: CDR1 SGHTA, CDR2 FQGNSA. Written as DNA, the CDR3 is TGTGCCAGCAGCTCCGCCGGGACAGCCTACGAGCAGTACTTC. Translation: CASSSAGTAYEQYF.

The V gene is TRBV5-8, the J gene TRBJ1-2; D call uncertain. Trimming left V 4 bases short and J 11 bases short, with 15 bases between. The CDR3 loop spans 12 amino acids. CDR1 is SGHTS, CDR2 YDEGEE, per germline. The CDR3 DNA is TGTGCCAGCAGCCGACTGCGACCTGGGTACACCTTC. Translating gives CASSRLRPGYTF.